This T cell receptor beta chain emerged from a study of blood T cell repertoires in COVID-19. About the study: The United States, Italy and Spain were the sources of the acute and convalescent COVID-19 samples. T cells, B-cell-depleted T cells, or PBMCs supplied cDNA or gDNA.

Recovered status applied to Cohort 3 donors who had two consecutive negative PCRs. It also applied to those with clearance or with symptom resolution. Using immunoSEQ multiplex PCR, the repertoire was profiled, and TCRdb retains in-frame clones only, with some absent. The data contain about 210,000 clones, approximately 90% of them singletons. This clonotype was obtained from a man younger than 40 who had recovered from COVID-19. Sequenced material: PBMCs or T cells enriched from blood (not recorded which).

DNA for the CDR3: TGTGCCAGCAGCTTAGTGGACGGGGGTGCGGATGAGCAGTTCTTC. This codes for CASSLVDGGADEQFF. The chain uses TRBV7-9 and TRBJ2-1, with D perhaps matching TRBD2 (6 bases). There are 15 residues in the CDR3. The germline CDR1 and CDR2 sequences are SEHNR and FQNEAQ (reference sequence). V dropped 1 base and J dropped 8 bases, with 15 bases sitting between them.